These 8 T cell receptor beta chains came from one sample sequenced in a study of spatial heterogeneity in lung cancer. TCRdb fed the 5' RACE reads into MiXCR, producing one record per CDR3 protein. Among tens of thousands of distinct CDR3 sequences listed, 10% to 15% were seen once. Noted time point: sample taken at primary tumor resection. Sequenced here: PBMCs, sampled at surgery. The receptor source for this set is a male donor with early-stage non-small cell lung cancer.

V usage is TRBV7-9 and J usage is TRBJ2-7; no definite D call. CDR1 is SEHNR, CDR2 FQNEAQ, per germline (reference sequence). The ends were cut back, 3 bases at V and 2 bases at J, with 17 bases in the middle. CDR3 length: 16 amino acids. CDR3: CASSFLVTDPPYEQYF. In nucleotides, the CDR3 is TGTGCCAGCAGCTTTTTGGTAACGGACCCCCCCTACGAGCAGTACTTC.

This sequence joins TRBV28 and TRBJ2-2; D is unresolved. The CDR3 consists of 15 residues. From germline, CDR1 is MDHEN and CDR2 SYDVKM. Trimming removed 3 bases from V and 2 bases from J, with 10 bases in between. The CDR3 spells CASSFGQLNTGELFF. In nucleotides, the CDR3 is TGTGCCAGCAGTTTTGGGCAGCTAAACACCGGGGAGCTGTTTTTT.

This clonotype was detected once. The CDR3 coding sequence is TGTGCCAGCAGCTTTGATAAAGTGCCCTACGAGCAGTACTTC. Residues: CASSFDKVPYEQYF. V and J are TRBV7-9 and TRBJ2-7; D is unresolved. The V gene's germline CDR1 is SEHNR and CDR2 FQNEAQ (reference sequence). V was pared by 3 bases and J by 2 bases, with 11 bases between. The CDR3 extends over 14 amino acids.

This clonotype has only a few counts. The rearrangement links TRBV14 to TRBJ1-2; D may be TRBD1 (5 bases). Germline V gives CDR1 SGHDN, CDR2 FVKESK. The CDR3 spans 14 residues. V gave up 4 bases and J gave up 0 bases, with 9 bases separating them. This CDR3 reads CASSRDSSNYGYTF. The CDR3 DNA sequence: TGTGCCAGCAGCCGAGACAGCTCTAACTATGGCTACACCTTC.

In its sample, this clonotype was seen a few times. The CDR3 region has the DNA TGTGCCAGCAGCCCTGCTTACGAGCAGTACTTC. Protein sequence: CASSPAYEQYF. This chain uses TRBV11-1 with TRBJ2-7; D ambiguous. The CDR3 is 11 residues long. The V gene's germline CDR1 is SGHAT and CDR2 FQDESV (reference sequence). V was clipped by 5 bases and J by 4 bases, with 6 bases between them.

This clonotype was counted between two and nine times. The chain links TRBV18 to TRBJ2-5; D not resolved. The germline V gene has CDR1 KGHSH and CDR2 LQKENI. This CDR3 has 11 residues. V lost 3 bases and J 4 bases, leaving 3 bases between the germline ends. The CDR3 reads CASSPSETQYF. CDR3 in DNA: TGTGCCAGCTCACCGTCAGAGACCCAGTACTTC.

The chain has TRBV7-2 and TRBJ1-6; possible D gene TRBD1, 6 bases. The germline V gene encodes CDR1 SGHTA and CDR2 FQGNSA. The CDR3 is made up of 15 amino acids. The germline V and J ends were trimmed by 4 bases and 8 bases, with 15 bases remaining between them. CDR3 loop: CASSWGLPRDSPLHF. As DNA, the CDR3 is TGTGCCAGCAGCTGGGGGCTCCCGCGGGATTCACCCCTCCACTTT.

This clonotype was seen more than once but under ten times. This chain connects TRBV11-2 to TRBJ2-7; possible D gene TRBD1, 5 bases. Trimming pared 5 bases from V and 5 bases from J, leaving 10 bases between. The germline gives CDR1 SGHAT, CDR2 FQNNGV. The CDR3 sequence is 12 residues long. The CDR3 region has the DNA TGTGCCAGCAGCACCGACAGCCACGAGCAGTACTTC. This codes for CASSTDSHEQYF.